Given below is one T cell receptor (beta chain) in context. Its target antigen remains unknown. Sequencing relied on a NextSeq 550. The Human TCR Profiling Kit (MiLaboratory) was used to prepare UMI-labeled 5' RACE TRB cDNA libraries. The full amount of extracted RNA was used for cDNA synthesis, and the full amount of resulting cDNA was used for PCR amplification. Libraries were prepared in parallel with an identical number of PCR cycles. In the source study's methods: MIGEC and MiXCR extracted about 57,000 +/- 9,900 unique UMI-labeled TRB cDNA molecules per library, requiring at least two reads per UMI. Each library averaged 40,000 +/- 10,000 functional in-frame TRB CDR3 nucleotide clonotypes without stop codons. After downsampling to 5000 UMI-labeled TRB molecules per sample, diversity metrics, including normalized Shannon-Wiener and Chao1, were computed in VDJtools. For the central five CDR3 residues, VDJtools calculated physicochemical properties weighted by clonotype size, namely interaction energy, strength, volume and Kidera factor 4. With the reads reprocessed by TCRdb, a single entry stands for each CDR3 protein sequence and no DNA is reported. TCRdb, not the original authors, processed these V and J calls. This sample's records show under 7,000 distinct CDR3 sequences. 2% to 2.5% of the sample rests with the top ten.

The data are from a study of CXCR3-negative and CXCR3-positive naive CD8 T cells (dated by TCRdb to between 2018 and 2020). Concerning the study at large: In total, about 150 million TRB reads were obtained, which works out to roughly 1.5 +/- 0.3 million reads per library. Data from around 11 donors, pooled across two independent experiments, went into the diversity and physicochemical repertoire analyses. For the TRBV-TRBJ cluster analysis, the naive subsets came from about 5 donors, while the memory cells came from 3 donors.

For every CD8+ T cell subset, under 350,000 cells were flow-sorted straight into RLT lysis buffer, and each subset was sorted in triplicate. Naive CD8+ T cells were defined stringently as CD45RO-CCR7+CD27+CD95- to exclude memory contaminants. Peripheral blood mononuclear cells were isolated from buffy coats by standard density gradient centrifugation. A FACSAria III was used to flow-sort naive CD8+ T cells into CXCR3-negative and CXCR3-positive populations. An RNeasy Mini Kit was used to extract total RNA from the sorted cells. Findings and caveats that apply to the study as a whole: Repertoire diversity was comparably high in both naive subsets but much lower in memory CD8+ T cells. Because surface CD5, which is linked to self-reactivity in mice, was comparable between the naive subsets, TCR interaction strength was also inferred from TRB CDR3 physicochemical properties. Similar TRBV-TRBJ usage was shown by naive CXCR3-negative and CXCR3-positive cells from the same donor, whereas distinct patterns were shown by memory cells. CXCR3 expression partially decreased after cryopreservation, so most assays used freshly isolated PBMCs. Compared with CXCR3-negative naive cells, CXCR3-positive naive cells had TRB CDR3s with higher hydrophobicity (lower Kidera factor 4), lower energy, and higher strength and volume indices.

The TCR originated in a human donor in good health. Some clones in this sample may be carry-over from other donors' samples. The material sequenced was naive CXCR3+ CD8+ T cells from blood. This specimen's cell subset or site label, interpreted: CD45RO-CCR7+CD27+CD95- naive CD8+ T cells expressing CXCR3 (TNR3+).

The CDR3 loop reads CASSFLGGSYEQYF. The receptor chain draws on TRBV27 and TRBJ2-7; the D call from TCRdb, TRBD2, cannot be confirmed without DNA. The CDR3 numbers 14 residues from cysteine through phenylalanine. The entry carries no DNA sequence. According to the germline V gene (reference sequence), CDR1 reads MNHEY and CDR2 reads SMNVEV.